What follows are 14 T cell receptor beta chains derived from one specimen sequenced in a study of T cells expressing NK-cell markers. No DNA is given; TCRdb re-called the 5' RACE reads and lists each CDR3 protein once. The sample totals 300,000 to 500,000 distinct CDR3 sequences. The sample comprised blood T cells: a sorted CD56 or NKG2C T cell subset, CD4+ or CD8+ T cells, or bulk PBMC T cells (not recorded which). The receptors were gathered from a woman aged 45-65 years in good health.

The V and J genes are TRBV7-9 and TRBJ2-5. Germline CDR1 and CDR2: SEHNR and FQNEAQ (reference sequence). This CDR3 contains 14 residues. The CDR3 loop reads CASSPANRQETQYF. Supplemented by reference TRBV7-9 and TRBJ2-5, the full variable domain reads DTGVSQNPRHKITKRGQNVTFRCDPISEHNRLYWYRQTLGQGPEFLTYFQNEAQLEKSRLLSDRFSAERPKGSFSTLEIQRTEQGDSAMYLCASSPANRQETQYFGPGTRLLVL.

The chain combines TRBV12-3 or TRBV12-4 with TRBJ1-5; TCRdb returns TRBD1, unconfirmable since there is no DNA. There are 17 residues in the CDR3. CDR3 loop: CASSGGTRPYSNQPQHF.

The rearrangement links TRBV12-3 or TRBV12-4 to TRBJ2-1; TCRdb picks TRBD1, but there is no DNA to check that call. This CDR3 contains 13 residues. The CDR3: CASRDRGFYEQFF.

The chain is built from TRBV5-1 and TRBJ2-5; TCRdb calls TRBD1, which cannot be checked without DNA. The CDR3 covers 15 residues. Germline CDR1 is SGHRS and CDR2 is YFSETQ. The CDR3 sequence: CASSPGDRSQETQYF.

This chain uses TRBV7-9 with TRBJ1-1. The CDR3 runs 14 residues. Germline CDR1 is SEHNR and CDR2 is FQNEAQ (reference sequence). CDR3 sequence reads: CASTEFVGNTEAFF.

The chain uses TRBV12-3 or TRBV12-4 and TRBJ2-1; TCRdb's D call of TRBD2 is untestable without DNA. This CDR3 region has 18 residues. The CDR3 reads CASRRVGAVAGGYNEQFF.

The CDR3 sequence is CASSLVGRLAGDSGANVLTF. V gene TRBV5-1 combines with J gene TRBJ2-6; checking the TCRdb D call of TRBD2 is not possible without DNA. The CDR3 loop spans 20 amino acids. The germline CDR1 and CDR2 sequences are SGHRS and YFSETQ.

The J gene is TRBJ2-7, the V gene TRBV20-1; TCRdb selects TRBD1, and the lack of DNA leaves this call unchecked. The CDR3 totals 15 residues. The germline V gene encodes CDR1 DFQATT and CDR2 SNEGSKA (reference sequence). The CDR3 sequence is CSASQGGPANYEQYF.

This chain connects TRBV4-1 to TRBJ1-1. Germline V gene lookup returns CDR1 MGHRA and CDR2 YSYEKL. This CDR3 is 14 amino acids long. The CDR3 sequence is CASSQGQVGTEAFF.

V gene TRBV3-1 combines with J gene TRBJ2-3. The CDR3 spans 14 residues. Germline assignment: CDR1 LGHDT and CDR2 YNNKEL (reference sequence). The CDR3 sequence: CASSPLRQPDTQYF.

CDR3 region: CASSSQRKEPQHF. The rearrangement links TRBV19 to TRBJ1-5. The CDR3 has 13 residues. Germline CDR1 is LNHDA and CDR2 is SQIVND (reference sequence).

The rearrangement joins TRBV7-8 to TRBJ2-1; TCRdb's assignment of TRBD2 cannot be checked, as there is no DNA. There are 15 residues in the CDR3. Germline CDR1 and CDR2: SGHVS and FQNEAQ. This CDR3 is CASSPGSGPMNEQFF.

V gene TRBV12-3 or TRBV12-4 combines with J gene TRBJ1-1. The CDR3 consists of 14 residues. The CDR3 loop reads CASSLVLWNTEAFF.

The genes are TRBV4-2 and TRBJ2-1; TCRdb indicates TRBD1, and absent DNA this call remains unverified. Germline values: CDR1 LGHNA, CDR2 YNFKEQ. The CDR3 loop spans 14 amino acids. The CDR3 reads CASMGDSAYNEQFF.